This TCR beta chain was sequenced in a study of human T cells and chemical hapten exposure. TCRdb itself ran the RACE reads through MiXCR, one entry per CDR3 protein. The sample lists about 52,000 distinct CDR3 sequences; 9.9% were seen once. The CDR3 has 15 residues. Germline values: CDR1 SGHRS, CDR2 YFSETQ. V gave up 0 bases and J gave up 1 base, with 7 bases separating them. This sample's time point: patch test 3, about 24 weeks after DPC sensitization. Regarding treatment: therapeutic diphenylcyclopropenone sensitization with weekly scalp DPC. This clonotype has ten or more counts. The material was whole blood, obtained in connection with sensitization to the hapten diphenylcyclopropenone (DPC). The clonotype comes from a woman in her forties with alopecia areata. Some clones in this sample may be carry-over from other donors' samples. This chain links TRBV5-1 with TRBJ1-4; no firm D call. For the CDR3, the DNA is TGCGCCAGCAGCTTGGGGACGGGAACTAATGAAAAACTGTTTTTT. The encoded protein is CASSLGTGTNEKLFF.